The TCR beta chain described here comes from a study of OX40 agonist ivuxolimab in advanced cancers. The wider study: Three patients responded partially, comprising one with hepatocellular carcinoma and two with cutaneous melanoma.

Points on this clone: Its target is unknown.

This CDR3 comprises 12 residues. CDR1 is SGHRS and CDR2 is YFSETQ in the germline V gene. Trimming pared 0 bases from V and 3 bases from J, leaving 3 bases between. The study, taken as a whole, reports: On average, CD8+ T cells showed a greater number of expanded clones than CD4+. Among patients with partial responses at 0.1-3.0 mg/kg, clonal expansion was among the lowest.

The assay was immunoSEQ multiplex PCR, and TCRdb's table has in-frame clones only and misses some. The sample lists around 73,000 clones, more than 80% occurring once. Patients with a history of autoimmune disease or on systemic immunosuppression were excluded. The specimen was CD4+ or CD8+ T cells sorted from blood, collected in a trial of the OX40 agonist ivuxolimab. The sequence came from an adult with an advanced solid tumor such as melanoma, head and neck, liver or kidney cancer. The chain recombines TRBV5-1 with TRBJ1-1; no clear D gene. The CDR3 sequence: CASSLGYTEAFF. As DNA, the CDR3 is TGCGCCAGCAGCTTGGGGTACACTGAAGCTTTCTTT.